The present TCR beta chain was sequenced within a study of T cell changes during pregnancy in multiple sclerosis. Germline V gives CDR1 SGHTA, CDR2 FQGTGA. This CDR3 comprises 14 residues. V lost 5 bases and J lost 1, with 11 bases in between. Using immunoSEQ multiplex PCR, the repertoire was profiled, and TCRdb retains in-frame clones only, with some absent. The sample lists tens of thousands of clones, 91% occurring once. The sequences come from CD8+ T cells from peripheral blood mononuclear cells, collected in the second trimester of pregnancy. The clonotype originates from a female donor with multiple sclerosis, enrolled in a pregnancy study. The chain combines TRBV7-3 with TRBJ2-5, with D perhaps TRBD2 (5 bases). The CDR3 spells CASSPEGSQETQYF. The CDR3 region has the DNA TGTGCCAGCAGCCCCGAGGGAAGCCAAGAGACCCAGTACTTC.